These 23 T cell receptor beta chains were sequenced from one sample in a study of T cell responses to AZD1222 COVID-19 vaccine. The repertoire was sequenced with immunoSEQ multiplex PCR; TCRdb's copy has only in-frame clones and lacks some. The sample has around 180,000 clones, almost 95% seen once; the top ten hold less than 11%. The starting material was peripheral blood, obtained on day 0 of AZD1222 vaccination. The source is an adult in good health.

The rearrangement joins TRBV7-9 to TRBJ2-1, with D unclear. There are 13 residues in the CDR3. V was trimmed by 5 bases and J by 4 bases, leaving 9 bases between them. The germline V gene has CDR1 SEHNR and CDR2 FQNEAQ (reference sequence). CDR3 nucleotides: TGTGCCAGCAGCCTGACCGAGTACAATGAGCAGTTCTTC. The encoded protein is CASSLTEYNEQFF.

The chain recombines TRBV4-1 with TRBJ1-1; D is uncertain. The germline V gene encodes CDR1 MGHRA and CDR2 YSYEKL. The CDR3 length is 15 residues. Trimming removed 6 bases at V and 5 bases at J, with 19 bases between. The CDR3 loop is CASSPMPLPGTEAFF. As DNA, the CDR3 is TGCGCCAGCAGTCCGATGCCCTTACCGGGAACTGAAGCTTTCTTT.

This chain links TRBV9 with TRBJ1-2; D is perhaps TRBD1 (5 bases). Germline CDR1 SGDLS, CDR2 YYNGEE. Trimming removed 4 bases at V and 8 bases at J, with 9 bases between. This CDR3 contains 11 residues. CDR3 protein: CASSSRAGYTF. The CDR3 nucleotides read TGTGCCAGCAGCTCCAGGGCGGGCTACACCTTC.

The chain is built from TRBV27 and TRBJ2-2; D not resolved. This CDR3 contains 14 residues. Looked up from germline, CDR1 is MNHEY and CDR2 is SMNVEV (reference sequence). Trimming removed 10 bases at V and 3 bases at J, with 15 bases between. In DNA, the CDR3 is TGTGCCACCAGAATATCGAAAGACACCGGGGAGCTGTTTTTT. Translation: CATRISKDTGELFF.

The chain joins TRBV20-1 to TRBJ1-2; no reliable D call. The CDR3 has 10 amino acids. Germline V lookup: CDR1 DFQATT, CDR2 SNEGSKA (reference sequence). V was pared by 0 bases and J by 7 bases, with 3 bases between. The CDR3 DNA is TGCAGTGCTAGAGAGGCTGGCTACACCTTC. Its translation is CSAREAGYTF.

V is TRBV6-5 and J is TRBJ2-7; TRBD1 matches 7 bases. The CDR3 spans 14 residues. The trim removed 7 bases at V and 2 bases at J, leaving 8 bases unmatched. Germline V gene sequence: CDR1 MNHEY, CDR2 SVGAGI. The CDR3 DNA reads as TGTGCCAGCACCGGGACAGTGTCCACCTACGAGCAGTACGTC. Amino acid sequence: CASTGTVSTYEQYV.

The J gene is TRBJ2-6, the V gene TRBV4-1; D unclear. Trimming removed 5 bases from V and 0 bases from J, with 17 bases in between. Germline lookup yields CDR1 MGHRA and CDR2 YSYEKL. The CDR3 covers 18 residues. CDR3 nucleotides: TGCGCCAGCAGCAAGCAACAGCGTCTTGACTCTGGGGCCAACGTCCTGACTTTC. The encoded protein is CASSKQQRLDSGANVLTF.

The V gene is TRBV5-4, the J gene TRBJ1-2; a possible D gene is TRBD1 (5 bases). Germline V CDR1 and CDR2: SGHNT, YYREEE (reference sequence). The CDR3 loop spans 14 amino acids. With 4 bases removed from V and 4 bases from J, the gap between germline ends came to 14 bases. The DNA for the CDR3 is TGTGCCAGCAGCCCACAGGACTATGGCTATGGCTACACCTTC. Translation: CASSPQDYGYGYTF.

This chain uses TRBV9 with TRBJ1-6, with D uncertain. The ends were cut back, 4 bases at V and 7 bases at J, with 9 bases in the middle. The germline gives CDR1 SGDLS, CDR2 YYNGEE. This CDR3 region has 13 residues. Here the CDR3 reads CASSPRPNSPLHF. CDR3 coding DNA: TGTGCCAGCAGCCCGAGACCGAATTCACCCCTCCACTTT. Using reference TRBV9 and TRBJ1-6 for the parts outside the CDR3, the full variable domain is DSGVTQTPKHLITATGQRVTLRCSPRSGDLSVYWYQQSLDQGLQFLIQYYNGEERAKGNILERFSAQQFPDLHSELNLSSLELGDSALYFCASSPRPNSPLHFGNGTRLTVT.

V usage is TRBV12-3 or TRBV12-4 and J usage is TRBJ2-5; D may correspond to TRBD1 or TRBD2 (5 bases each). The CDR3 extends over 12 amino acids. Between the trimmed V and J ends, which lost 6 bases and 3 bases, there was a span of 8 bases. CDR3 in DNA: TGTGCCAGCAGGGGGACGGAAGAGACCCAGTACTTC. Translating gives CASRGTEETQYF.

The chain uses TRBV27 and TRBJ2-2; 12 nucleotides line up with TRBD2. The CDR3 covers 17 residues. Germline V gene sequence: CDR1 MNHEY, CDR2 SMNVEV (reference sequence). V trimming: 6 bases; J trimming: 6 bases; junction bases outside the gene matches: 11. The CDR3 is CASSPLTTSGGPGELFF. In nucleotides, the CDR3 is TGTGCCAGCAGCCCACTTACGACTAGCGGGGGCCCCGGGGAGCTGTTTTTT.

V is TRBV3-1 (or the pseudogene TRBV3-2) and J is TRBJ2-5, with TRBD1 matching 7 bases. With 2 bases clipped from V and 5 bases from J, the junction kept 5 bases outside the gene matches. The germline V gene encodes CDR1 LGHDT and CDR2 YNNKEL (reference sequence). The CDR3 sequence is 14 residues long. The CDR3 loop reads CASSQSDRDETQYF. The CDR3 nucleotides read TGTGCCAGCAGCCAATCAGACAGGGATGAGACCCAGTACTTC.

The CDR3, as DNA: TGTGCCAGTATTCTGACAGGGGGCTCCAATCAGCCCCAGCATTTT. Translating gives CASILTGGSNQPQHF. V is TRBV19 and J is TRBJ1-5, with 10 bases fitting TRBD1. The V and J ends lost 7 bases and 3 bases, in that order; junction bases with no gene match: 6. The length of the CDR3 is 15 residues. Per germline, CDR1 LNHDA and CDR2 SQIVND (reference sequence).

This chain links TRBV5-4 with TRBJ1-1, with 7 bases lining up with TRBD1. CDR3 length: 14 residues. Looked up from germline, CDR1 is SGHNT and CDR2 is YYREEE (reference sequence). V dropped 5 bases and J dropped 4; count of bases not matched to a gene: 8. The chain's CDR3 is CASREGGSGTEAFF. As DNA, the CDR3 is TGTGCCAGCAGGGAAGGGGGCTCGGGCACTGAAGCTTTCTTT.

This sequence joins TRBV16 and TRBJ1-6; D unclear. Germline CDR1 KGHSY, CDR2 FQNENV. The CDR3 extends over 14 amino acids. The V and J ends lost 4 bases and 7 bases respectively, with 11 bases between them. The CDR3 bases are TGTGCCAGCAGCCTCTCCCAGTGGAATTCACCCCTCCACTTT. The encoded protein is CASSLSQWNSPLHF. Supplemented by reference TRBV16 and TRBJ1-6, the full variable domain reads GEEVAQTPKHLVRGEGQKAKLYCAPIKGHSYVFWYQQVLKNEFKFLISFQNENVFDETGMPKERFSAKCLPNSPCSLEIQATKLEDSAVYFCASSLSQWNSPLHFGNGTRLTVT.

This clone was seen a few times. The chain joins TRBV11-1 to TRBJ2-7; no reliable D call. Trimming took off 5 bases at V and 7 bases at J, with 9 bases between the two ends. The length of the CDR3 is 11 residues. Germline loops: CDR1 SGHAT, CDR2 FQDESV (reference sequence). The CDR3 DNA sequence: TGTGCCAGCAGCCCCAGAAAAGAGCAGTACTTC. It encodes CASSPRKEQYF.

CDR3 DNA: TGTGCCAGCAGCCCGCAGGGACGGCGGGAGCAGTACTTC. The encoded protein is CASSPQGRREQYF. V usage is TRBV9 and J usage is TRBJ2-7; D tentatively fits TRBD1 or TRBD2 (5 bases each). Germline V gene data show CDR1 as SGDLS and CDR2 as YYNGEE. V lost 4 bases and J lost 7, with 15 bases in between. The CDR3 loop spans 13 amino acids.

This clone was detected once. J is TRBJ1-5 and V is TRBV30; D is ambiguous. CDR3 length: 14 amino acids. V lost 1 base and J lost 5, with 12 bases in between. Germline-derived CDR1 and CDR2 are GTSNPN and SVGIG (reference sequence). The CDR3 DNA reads TGTGCCTGGAGTGGACTCCGGTCGGATCAGCCCCAGCATTTT. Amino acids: CAWSGLRSDQPQHF.

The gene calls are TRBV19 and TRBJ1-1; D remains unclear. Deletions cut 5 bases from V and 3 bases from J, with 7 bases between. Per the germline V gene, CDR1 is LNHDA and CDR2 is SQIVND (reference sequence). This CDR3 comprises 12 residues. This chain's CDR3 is CASSQRDTEAFF. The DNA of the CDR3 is TGTGCCAGTAGTCAGAGGGACACTGAAGCTTTCTTT.

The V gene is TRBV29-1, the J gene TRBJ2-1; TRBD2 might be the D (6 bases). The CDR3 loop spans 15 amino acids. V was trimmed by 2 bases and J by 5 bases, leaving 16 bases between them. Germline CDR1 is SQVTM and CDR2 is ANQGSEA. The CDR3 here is CSVELQGRGNNEQFF. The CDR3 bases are TGCAGCGTTGAATTACAAGGGCGGGGAAACAATGAGCAGTTCTTC.

The CDR3 coding sequence is TGTGCCAGCAGTGACGGGCTAAAAGAGACCCAGTACTTC. Translated, it gives CASSDGLKETQYF. The genes are TRBV25-1 and TRBJ2-5; D uncertain. The V gene lost 3 bases and the J gene lost 3 bases, with 8 bases spanning the gap. The CDR3 has 13 residues. The germline gives CDR1 MGHDK, CDR2 SYGVNS.

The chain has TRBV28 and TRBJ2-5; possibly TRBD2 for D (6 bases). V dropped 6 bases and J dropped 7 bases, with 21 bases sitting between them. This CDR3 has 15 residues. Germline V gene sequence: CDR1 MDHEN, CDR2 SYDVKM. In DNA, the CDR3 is TGTGCCAGCAGGGATAATAGGCGGGGCCTGGGGACCCAGTACTTC. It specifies CASRDNRRGLGTQYF.

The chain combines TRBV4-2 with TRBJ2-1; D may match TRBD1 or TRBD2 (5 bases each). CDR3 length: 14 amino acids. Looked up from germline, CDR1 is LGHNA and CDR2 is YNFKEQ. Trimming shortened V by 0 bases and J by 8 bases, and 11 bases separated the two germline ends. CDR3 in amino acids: CASSQELRGDEQFF. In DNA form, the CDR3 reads TGTGCCAGCAGCCAAGAACTCCGGGGCGATGAGCAGTTCTTC.